This entry is about one TCR beta chain. The target antigen is unknown. Time point of the sample: cycle 4 day 1 (C4D1), after less than 7 weeks of nivolumab. Every patient relapsed after autologous stem cell transplantation, and brentuximab vedotin exposure varied. This entry comes from a study of PD-1 blockade in classical Hodgkin lymphoma. Study-level background: Nivolumab dosed at 3 mg/kg went to patients intravenously every 2 weeks.

The data were produced by immunoSEQ multiplex PCR, yet TCRdb's version contains in-frame clones alone and is incomplete. The sample includes about 39,000 clones, over 75% of them seen just once. Overall study findings and caveats: Healthy donors reportedly exceeded newly diagnosed patients in baseline TCR diversity. While CD8+ TCR diversity did not rise significantly by C4D1, CD4+ TCR diversity did. The authors excluded patients who started nivolumab under 1 year after ASCT.

V dropped 6 bases and J dropped 2; count of bases not matched to a gene: 1. The CDR3 is made up of 13 amino acids. Per the germline V gene, CDR1 is WSHSY and CDR2 is SAAADI. The chain employs TRBV10-2 and TRBJ1-5; 7 bases fit TRBD1. The source is a human donor with classical Hodgkin lymphoma. The sequences come from peripheral blood mononuclear cells (PBMCs), collected before the fourth cycle of nivolumab. The CDR3 nucleotides are TGCGCCAGCAGAGGACAGGGCAATCAGCCCCAGCATTTT. Translating gives CASRGQGNQPQHF.